The entry below gives a single T cell receptor beta chain sequence along with its context. Antigen: not known. The sample originates from a study of neoadjuvant anti-PD-1 for oral cavity cancer. Study-wide findings and caveats: PBMC Gini-index clonality exceeded responders' in non-responders post-nivolumab.

The junction had 18 bases not matched to a gene; V was cut back by 3 bases and J by 4 bases. The CDR3 extends over 19 amino acids. Per the germline V gene, CDR1 is KGHSH and CDR2 is LQKENI. Cohort: HPV-negative, locally advanced oral cavity squamous cell carcinoma patients. Measured with immunoSEQ multiplex PCR; TCRdb has only the in-frame clones, and not every one. Of fewer than 8,500 clones listed, just over 75% are singletons. The chain is built from TRBV18 and TRBJ2-5, with TRBD1 matching 9 bases. The clonotype comes from a person between 35 and 79 years old with oral cavity squamous cell carcinoma. This sample comprised PBMCs, obtained before nivolumab (anti-PD-1) treatment. The CDR3 DNA reads TGTGCCAGCTCACCCGACTTCTCCCGGACAGGGGAGGCGGTAGAGACCCAGTACTTC. Translated, it gives CASSPDFSRTGEAVETQYF. The complete variable domain, with remaining parts taken from reference TRBV18 and TRBJ2-5, reads NAGVMQNPRHLVRRRGQEARLRCSPMKGHSHVYWYRQLPEEGLKFMVYLQKENIIDESGMPKERFSAEFPKEGPSILRIQQVVRGDSAAYFCASSPDFSRTGEAVETQYFGPGTRLLVL.